This T cell receptor (beta chain) is from a study of spatial heterogeneity in lung cancer (dated by TCRdb to between 2018 and 2020). About the full investigation: Beta-chain transcripts were consistently detected in greater numbers than alpha-chain transcripts, which likely reflected higher beta-chain transcript abundance. In the raw uncorrected reads, each unique combination of TCR and UMI appeared on average more than ten times. In non-small cell lung cancer, the study made a quantitative comparison of TCR alpha and beta repertoires among multiple tumor regions, matched nontumor lung and blood. The study linked features of the TCR repertoire to counts of nonsynonymous mutations, which were determined by whole-exome sequencing of tumor tissue. At surgery, both alpha and beta chains were TCR-sequenced in fewer than 250 tumor regions, fewer than 80 matched nontumor lung samples and over 50 PBMC samples. The paper as a whole reports these results and caveats: Ubiquitous expanded tumor TCRs were found in blood more often at tumor resection than at routine follow-up. Additional single-cell paired TCR alpha and beta sequencing was considered necessary to confirm, at a functional level, the hypothesis that regional TCRs recognize regional mutations.

What this sample's time point label stands for: sample taken at primary tumor resection. For TCR sequencing, whole RNA was extracted from tumor and nontumor lung tissue, or from cryopreserved PBMC samples, and no cell sorting was done. Samples were obtained from 70 to 85 patients with early-stage, untreated non-small cell lung cancer from the lung TRACERx cohort. Only patients for whom sufficient RNA was available from at least two tumor regions were selected for TCR sequencing. Only a few counts were recorded for this clonotype. Its antigen is still unknown. Per-nucleotide qualities are absent, and no much larger clonotype sits a single base away. The CDR1 and CDR2 encoded by the germline V gene are SQVTM and ANQGSEA. The CDR3 runs 13 amino acids, cysteine and phenylalanine included. Just CDR3 DNA is preserved here, 39 bases in frame from base 1. Compared with germline, V lacks 6 bases and J lacks 8 bases; bases without a gene match: 6.

The protocol used for the library was 5' RACE. Sequencing relied on a NextSeq 500. In the TCR library protocol, a unique molecular identifier was attached to each TCR cDNA molecule so that PCR and sequencing errors could be corrected. The original methods were these. TCR identification, UMI-based error correction and CDR3 extraction were performed with Decombinator tools. TCRs above a frequency of 2 per 1,000, corresponding to the top 1% of the tumor frequency distribution, were defined as expanded. Renyi diversity was computed with the R vegan package after each repertoire had been subsampled 100 times to 5,000 TCRs. To build CDR3 similarity networks, amino acid triplet string-kernel similarity was used, and CDR3s were connected when their pairwise similarity was above 0.82. The public sequencing data were trimmed at Q25 with fastp and processed into clonotypes with MiXCR by TCRdb, which kept only in-frame beta chains. A single entry per CDR3 protein holds the most common genes and DNA from its merged rows. TCRdb's processing, not the authors' own work, is the source of the V and J calls. The sample yields about 95,000 distinct CDR3 sequences; roughly 9.5% were counted once. The top ten hold 6.5% to 8.5% of the sample.

The receptor was isolated from a male donor with early-stage non-small cell lung cancer. The chain was built from TRBV29-1 and TRBJ1-5, with 11 bases in between that match TRBD1. The sequenced sample was PBMCs, obtained at surgery. The CDR3 in this case is CSVRTGGSEPQHF. Read as DNA, the sequence is TGCAGCGTCCGGACAGGGGGCAGTGAGCCCCAGCATTTT.